Listed below are T cell receptor beta chains from one sample, sequenced in a study of cytomegalovirus exposure and HLA in healthy donors. Some clones are missing from TCRdb's copy, which holds only in-frame ones; the method was immunoSEQ multiplex PCR. There are over 150,000 clones in the sample; under 80% occur only once, and more than 3.5% lies in the top ten. Sequencing used PBMCs. Receptors originate from a man aged 35 to 55 in good health and CMV-seronegative. The CDR3 runs from the conserved cysteine through the conserved F or W. D genes are given only for firm matches. Not all rows give a size; the values are once, few, many and, for expanded clones, a class.

clone_size: few
j_call: TRBJ1-6
d_call: .
v_call: TRBV7-9
cdr3_aa: CASSLSGSFPGGNSPLHF
cdr3_nt: TGTGCCAGCAGCTTATCCGGCAGCTTCCCTGGAGGTAATTCACCCCTCCACTTT

clone_size: .
j_call: TRBJ2-2
d_call: TRBD1
v_call: TRBV12-5
cdr3_aa: CASGFGTVTGELFF
cdr3_nt: TGTGCTAGTGGTTTCGGGACAGTCACCGGGGAGCTGTTTTTT

clone_size: .
j_call: TRBJ2-5
d_call: TRBD2
v_call: TRBV4-2
cdr3_aa: CASSETSGTQETQYF
cdr3_nt: TGTGCCAGCAGCGAGACTAGCGGGACCCAAGAGACCCAGTACTTC

clone_size: .
j_call: TRBJ2-7
d_call: TRBD2
v_call: TRBV6-1
cdr3_aa: CASSVGTSTYEQYF
cdr3_nt: TGTGCCAGCAGTGTTGGGACTAGCACCTACGAGCAGTACTTC

clone_size: .
j_call: TRBJ1-2
d_call: TRBD1
v_call: TRBV5-1
cdr3_aa: CASRLTGDYGYTF
cdr3_nt: TGCGCCAGCAGACTCACAGGGGACTATGGCTACACCTTC

clone_size: .
j_call: TRBJ1-1
d_call: TRBD1
v_call: TRBV9
cdr3_aa: CASSATGENTEAFF
cdr3_nt: TGTGCCAGCAGCGCAACAGGGGAGAACACTGAAGCTTTCTTT

clone_size: .
j_call: TRBJ1-4
d_call: .
v_call: TRBV2
cdr3_aa: CASSEPRGRYEKLFF
cdr3_nt: TGTGCCAGCAGCGAACCGCGGGGAAGATACGAAAAACTGTTTTTT

clone_size: .
j_call: TRBJ2-5
d_call: .
v_call: TRBV14
cdr3_aa: CASSQVGGLETQYF
cdr3_nt: TGTGCCAGCAGCCAAGTTGGGGGGTTGGAGACCCAGTACTTC

clone_size: few
j_call: TRBJ1-1
d_call: .
v_call: TRBV6-1
cdr3_aa: CASLDRFMNTEAFF
cdr3_nt: TGTGCCAGCTTGGACAGATTCATGAACACTGAAGCTTTCTTT

clone_size: .
j_call: TRBJ1-2
d_call: TRBD1
v_call: TRBV14
cdr3_aa: CASSQDLAGGFYGYTF
cdr3_nt: TGTGCCAGCAGCCAAGATCTGGCAGGGGGATTCTATGGCTACACCTTC

clone_size: few
j_call: TRBJ1-1
d_call: .
v_call: TRBV5-4
cdr3_aa: CASSLEGVRNTEAFF
cdr3_nt: TGTGCCAGCAGCTTGGAGGGGGTGAGGAACACTGAAGCTTTCTTT

clone_size: .
j_call: TRBJ2-5
d_call: .
v_call: TRBV4-3
cdr3_aa: CASSQELQETQYF
cdr3_nt: TGCGCCAGCAGCCAAGAACTCCAAGAGACCCAGTACTTC